Listed below are T cell receptor beta chains from one sample, sequenced in a study of STAT5B mutations in CD4+ large granular lymphocyte leukemia. Clones were sequenced by immunoSEQ multiplex PCR, and TCRdb holds only the in-frame ones, with some missing. The sample yields tens of thousands of clones, 70% to 80% seen once. The specimen was CD4+ T cells from blood buffy coats. These receptors all come from a human donor in good health. CDR3s leave out the opening cysteine and the closing phenylalanine or tryptophan.

ASSEARSVNLYEQY,TRBV2,TRBJ2-7
ASSRPGIGELF,TRBV18,TRBJ2-2
ASSIDRDPAYEQF,TRBV19,TRBJ2-1
ASSQAYGGNTIY,TRBV14,TRBJ1-3
ASSWADRNYEQY,TRBV6-1,TRBJ2-7
ASSYHYSNQPQH,TRBV6-1,TRBJ1-5
ASSVIGQSDTQY,TRBV9,TRBJ2-3
AISAPGQGIYEQY,TRBV10-3,TRBJ2-7
ASSRARSADTQY,TRBV7-2,TRBJ2-3
ASSVDYGRATGELF,TRBV9,TRBJ2-2
ATSKGDVGTEAF,TRBV15,TRBJ1-1
ASSPGTLWMKAF,TRBV11-2,TRBJ1-1
ASSQLDRGGGYT,TRBV19,TRBJ1-2
ASSDSQGTEAF,TRBV6-4,TRBJ1-1
ASSSEPGRYTEAF,TRBV18,TRBJ1-1
AHQAGNYGYT,TRBV30,TRBJ1-2
ASSLNLPGQTSGNTIY,TRBV11-1,TRBJ1-3
ASMVGNQPQH,TRBV19,TRBJ1-5
ATSRMTGGYSNQPQH,TRBV15,TRBJ1-5
ASSEQSSYNSPLH,TRBV6-1,TRBJ1-6
ASNSHAYEQY,TRBV5-1,TRBJ2-7
ASSKGTPEKLF,TRBV21-1,TRBJ1-4